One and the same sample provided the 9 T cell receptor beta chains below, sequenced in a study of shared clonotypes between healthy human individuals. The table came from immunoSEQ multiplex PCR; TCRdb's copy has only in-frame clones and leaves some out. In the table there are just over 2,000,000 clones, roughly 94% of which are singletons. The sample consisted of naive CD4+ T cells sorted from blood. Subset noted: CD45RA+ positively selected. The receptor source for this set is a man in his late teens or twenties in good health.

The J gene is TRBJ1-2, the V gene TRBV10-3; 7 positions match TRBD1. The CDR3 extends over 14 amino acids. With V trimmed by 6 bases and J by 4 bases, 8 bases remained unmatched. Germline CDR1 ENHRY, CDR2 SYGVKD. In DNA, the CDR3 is TGTGCCATCAGGGGGGACAGTGAGGGCTATGGCTACACCTTC. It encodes CAIRGDSEGYGYTF.

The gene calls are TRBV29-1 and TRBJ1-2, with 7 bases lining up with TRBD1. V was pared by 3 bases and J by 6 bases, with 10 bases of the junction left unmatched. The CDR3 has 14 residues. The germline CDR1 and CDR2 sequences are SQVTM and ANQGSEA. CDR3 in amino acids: CSVDPKDRVDGYTF. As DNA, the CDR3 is TGCAGCGTTGATCCCAAAGACAGGGTGGATGGCTACACCTTC.

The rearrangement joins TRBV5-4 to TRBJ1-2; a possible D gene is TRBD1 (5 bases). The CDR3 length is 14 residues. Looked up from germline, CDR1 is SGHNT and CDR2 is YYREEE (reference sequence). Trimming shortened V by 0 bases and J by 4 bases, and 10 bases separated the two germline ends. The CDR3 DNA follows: TGTGCCAGCAGCTTGGCGGGGCAGGCCTATGGCTACACCTTC. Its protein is CASSLAGQAYGYTF.

DNA of the CDR3: TGTGCCAGTAATGGGGCAGATACGCAGTATTTT. As protein: CASNGADTQYF. The rearrangement links TRBV19 to TRBJ2-3; D not resolved. The CDR3 loop spans 11 amino acids. Trimming removed 7 bases from V and 4 bases from J, with 6 bases in between. Germline loops: CDR1 LNHDA, CDR2 SQIVND (reference sequence).

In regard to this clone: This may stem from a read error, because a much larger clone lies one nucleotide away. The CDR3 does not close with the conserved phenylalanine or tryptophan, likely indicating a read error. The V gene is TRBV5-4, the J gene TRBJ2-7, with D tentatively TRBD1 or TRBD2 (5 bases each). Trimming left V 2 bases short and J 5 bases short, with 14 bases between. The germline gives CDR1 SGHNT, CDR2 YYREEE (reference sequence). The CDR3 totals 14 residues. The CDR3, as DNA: TGTGCCAGCAGCTTCGAGGGGCGGATCAACGAGCAGTACCTC. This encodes CASSFEGRINEQYL.

The CDR3 sequence is CASSLAGRQGYEQYF. The CDR3 region has the DNA TGTGCCAGCAGCTTGGCCGGGCGCCAGGGGTACGAGCAGTACTTC. This chain links TRBV5-4 with TRBJ2-7; D is possibly TRBD1 (6 bases). The ends were cut back, 0 bases at V and 4 bases at J, with 14 bases in the middle. In germline, CDR1 is SGHNT, CDR2 YYREEE (reference sequence). This CDR3 region has 15 residues.

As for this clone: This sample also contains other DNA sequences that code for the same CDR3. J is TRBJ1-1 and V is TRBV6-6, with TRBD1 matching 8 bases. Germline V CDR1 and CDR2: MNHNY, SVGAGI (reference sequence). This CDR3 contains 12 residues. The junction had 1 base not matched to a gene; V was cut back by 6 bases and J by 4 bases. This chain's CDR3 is CASRTGGTEAFF. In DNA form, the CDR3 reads TGTGCCAGCAGAACAGGGGGCACTGAAGCTTTCTTT.

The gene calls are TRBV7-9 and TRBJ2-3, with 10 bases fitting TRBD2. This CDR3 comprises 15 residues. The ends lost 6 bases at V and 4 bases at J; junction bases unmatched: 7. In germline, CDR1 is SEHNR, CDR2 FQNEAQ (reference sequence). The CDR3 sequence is CASRVTSGAADTQYF. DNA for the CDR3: TGTGCCAGCAGGGTTACTAGCGGGGCCGCAGATACGCAGTATTTT.

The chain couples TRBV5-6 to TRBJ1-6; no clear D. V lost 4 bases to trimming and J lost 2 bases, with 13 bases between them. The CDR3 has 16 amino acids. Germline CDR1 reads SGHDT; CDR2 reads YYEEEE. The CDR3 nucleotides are TGTGCCAGCAGCCGGAAAACATCCACCTATAATTCACCCCTCCACTTT. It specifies CASSRKTSTYNSPLHF.